The 21 T cell receptor beta chains below come from one sample, sequenced in a study of shared clonotypes between healthy human individuals. Libraries were prepared by immunoSEQ multiplex PCR; TCRdb keeps only in-frame clonotypes and omits some of them. This table has over a million clones, around 95% appearing once. What was sequenced was naive CD4+ T cells sorted from blood. Subset here: CD45RA+ positively selected. The receptors originated from a man younger than 45 in good health.

The genes are TRBV5-1 and TRBJ2-2; 9 positions match TRBD1. The CDR3 is made up of 16 amino acids. J was trimmed by 0 bases and V by 1 base; bases with no gene match: 1. The germline V gene encodes CDR1 SGHRS and CDR2 YFSETQ. The CDR3 region is CASSLTGGANTGELFF. The CDR3 bases are TGCGCCAGCAGCTTGACAGGGGGCGCGAACACCGGGGAGCTGTTTTTT.

The rearrangement joins TRBV9 to TRBJ1-1, with D unclear. Trimming left V 6 bases short and J 6 bases short, with 12 bases between. Per germline, CDR1 SGDLS and CDR2 YYNGEE. This CDR3 is 12 amino acids long. CDR3 sequence reads: CASNRRDSEAFF. CDR3 DNA: TGTGCCAGCAACCGCAGAGACTCTGAAGCTTTCTTT.

The chain links TRBV5-6 to TRBJ2-3; 8 bases fit TRBD2. Germline loops: CDR1 SGHDT, CDR2 YYEEEE. With V trimmed by 7 bases and J by 4 bases, 11 bases remained unmatched. The CDR3 totals 15 residues. CDR3 nucleotides: TGTGCCAGCCTCTTATCGGGAGGGCCCTCAGATACGCAGTATTTT. This encodes CASLLSGGPSDTQYF.

The V and J genes are TRBV11-2 and TRBJ2-5; 11 bases line up with TRBD1. Germline trimming cut 5 bases from V and 4 bases from J; bases unmatched to any gene: 6. The CDR3 length is 15 residues. Germline CDR1 reads SGHAT; CDR2 reads FQNNGV. The CDR3 DNA reads TGTGCCAGCAGCCCCGGACAGGGGGCTAGAGAGACCCAGTACTTC. Translating it yields CASSPGQGARETQYF. Full variable domain (missing parts from reference TRBV11-2 and TRBJ2-5): EAGVAQSPRYKIIEKRQSVAFWCNPISGHATLYWYQQILGQGPKLLIQFQNNGVVDDSQLPKDRFSAERLKGVDSTLKIQPAKLEDSAVYLCASSPGQGARETQYFGPGTRLLVL.

This clone is a singleton in its sample. At the DNA level, this CDR3 is encoded by other sequences in the same sample as well. The gene calls are TRBV5-1 and TRBJ2-5; the D is unclear. Deletions cut 2 bases from V and 1 base from J, with 6 bases between. CDR3 length: 13 amino acids. Germline CDR1 reads SGHRS; CDR2 reads YFSETQ. The CDR3 DNA is TGCGCCAGCAGCTTTGGACCCCAAGAGACCCAGTACTTC. This encodes CASSFGPQETQYF.

This chain links TRBV19 with TRBJ2-2; perhaps TRBD1 as D (6 bases). Germline assignment: CDR1 LNHDA and CDR2 SQIVND (reference sequence). Trimming shortened V by 8 bases and J by 0 bases, and 13 bases separated the two germline ends. The CDR3 totals 15 residues. CDR3 loop: CASGKQGTNTGELFF. In nucleotides, the CDR3 is TGTGCCAGTGGGAAACAGGGTACGAACACCGGGGAGCTGTTTTTT.

This rearrangement joins TRBV6-5 to TRBJ1-2, with 7 positions matching TRBD1. Looked up from germline, CDR1 is MNHEY and CDR2 is SVGAGI. The CDR3 consists of 15 residues. Trimming at V came to 0 bases and at J to 8 bases, leaving 9 bases not matched to a gene. As DNA, the CDR3 is TGTGCCAGCAGTTACTCGACTAGGGGGCAGGGGGGCTACACCTTC. Its translation is CASSYSTRGQGGYTF.

This CDR3 reads CASSQGWRDNEQFF. DNA of the CDR3: TGCGCCAGCAGCCAAGGTTGGAGAGACAATGAGCAGTTCTTC. This sequence joins TRBV4-3 and TRBJ2-1, with no clear D. The V end was cut by 1 base, the J end by 5 bases, with 9 bases between. This CDR3 contains 14 residues. From germline, CDR1 is LGHNA and CDR2 YSLEER.

This clone has just one count. The V and J genes are TRBV10-3 and TRBJ2-7, with 9 bases identical to TRBD1. Germline CDR1 reads ENHRY; CDR2 reads SYGVKD. V dropped 10 bases and J dropped 5; count of bases not matched to a gene: 6. CDR3 length equals 12 residues. The CDR3 nucleotides read TGTGCCACCACAGGGGGCTTCCACGAGCAGTACTTC. This encodes CATTGGFHEQYF.

The V and J genes are TRBV9 and TRBJ1-4, with D perhaps matching TRBD1 (5 bases). The V gene lost 3 bases and the J gene lost 0 bases, with 18 bases spanning the gap. Per germline, CDR1 SGDLS and CDR2 YYNGEE. This CDR3 spans 18 amino acids. CDR3 protein: CASSEGPALGATNEKLFF. CDR3 DNA: TGTGCCAGCAGCGAGGGACCCGCCCTTGGGGCAACTAATGAAAAACTGTTTTTT.

The chain links TRBV28 to TRBJ2-1; 9 bases agree with TRBD2. From germline, CDR1 is MDHEN and CDR2 SYDVKM. With 5 bases clipped from V and 5 bases from J, the junction kept 7 bases outside the gene matches. The CDR3 consists of 15 residues. The CDR3 DNA sequence: TGTGCCAGCAGTAGTTCTAGCGGGAAAAACAATGAGCAGTTCTTC. Amino acids: CASSSSSGKNNEQFF.

CDR3 coding DNA: TGTGCCAGCTCACCAAGAAGGACAGGGGTCTATGGCTACACCTTC. Its translation is CASSPRRTGVYGYTF. J is TRBJ1-2 and V is TRBV18; 9 bases map to TRBD1. This CDR3 is 15 amino acids long. V was pared by 2 bases and J by 4 bases, with 5 bases of the junction left unmatched. Germline CDR1 is KGHSH and CDR2 is LQKENI.

This rearrangement joins TRBV5-4 to TRBJ2-1; the D call may be TRBD1 or TRBD2 (5 bases each). The CDR3 has 17 residues. Germline V gene sequence: CDR1 SGHNT, CDR2 YYREEE (reference sequence). Trimming stripped 5 bases from V and 4 bases from J, with 22 bases between. The CDR3 DNA follows: TGTGCCAGCAGATGGGGGAAAGAGGACGGAGTGTACAATGAGCAGTTCTTC. The encoded protein is CASRWGKEDGVYNEQFF.

As concerns this clone: A junction end diverges from the germline sequence, so it may reflect a read error. The chain uses TRBV7-7 and TRBJ2-5, with D uncertain. This CDR3 is 14 amino acids long. Germline CDR1 and CDR2: SSHAT and FNYEAQ (reference sequence). Here the CDR3 reads CASSVSLDQETQYF. The CDR3 DNA is TGTGCTAGCAGCGTCTCGTTAGATCAAGAGACCCAGTACTTC.

This clone appeared once. The rearrangement joins TRBV27 to TRBJ2-2, with unresolved D. With 10 bases removed from V and 2 bases from J, the gap between germline ends came to 5 bases. Germline-derived CDR1 and CDR2 are MNHEY and SMNVEV (reference sequence). This CDR3 is 11 amino acids long. The CDR3 spells CATRNTGELFF. CDR3 in DNA: TGTGCCACCAGAAACACCGGGGAGCTGTTTTTT.

The chain couples TRBV29-1 to TRBJ1-2; 8 bases are a match to TRBD1. V shed 4 bases and J 8 bases; nucleotides not matched to a gene: 9. The CDR3 extends over 13 amino acids. CDR1 and CDR2 (germline): SQVTM, ANQGSEA. CDR3 amino acids: CSVGPQGAGGYTF. The CDR3, as DNA: TGCAGCGTTGGCCCCCAGGGGGCGGGAGGCTACACCTTC.

The rearrangement joins TRBV14 to TRBJ1-2; 8 bases fit TRBD1. Trimming took 4 bases from V and 0 from J; bases not matched to a gene: 7. CDR3 length equals 16 residues. From germline, CDR1 is SGHDN and CDR2 FVKESK. Written as DNA, the CDR3 is TGTGCCAGCAGCCTCAAGCCGGGACAGGCTAACTATGGCTACACCTTC. This encodes CASSLKPGQANYGYTF.

This chain connects TRBV28 to TRBJ2-1; D is undetermined. This CDR3 has 12 amino acids. The ends were cut back, 5 bases at V and 6 bases at J, with 8 bases in the middle. Germline CDR1 is MDHEN and CDR2 is SYDVKM. CDR3: CASSPYSNEQFF. The DNA of the CDR3 is TGTGCCAGCAGTCCTTACTCCAATGAGCAGTTCTTC.

The genes are TRBV6-5 and TRBJ1-4; D remains unclear. This CDR3 has 16 residues. V shed 2 bases and J shed 0 bases, with 10 bases lying between them. Germline values: CDR1 MNHEY, CDR2 SVGAGI. The CDR3 region is CASSYTGTATNEKLFF. Here the CDR3 DNA reads TGTGCCAGCAGTTACACGGGCACCGCAACTAATGAAAAACTGTTTTTT.

The chain recombines TRBV4-2 with TRBJ2-1; 10 bases are a match to TRBD2. Germline V gene data show CDR1 as LGHNA and CDR2 as YNFKEQ. V gave up 0 bases and J gave up 14 bases; unmatched junction bases: 10. The CDR3 consists of 15 residues. CDR3 loop: CASSQERRGTSGEFF. CDR3 sequence (DNA): TGTGCCAGCAGCCAAGAAAGGAGGGGAACTAGCGGGGAGTTCTTC.

This chain links TRBV2 with TRBJ2-5, with 8 bases aligning to TRBD2. Unmatched junction bases numbered 18, after V lost 5 bases and J lost 1 base. Germline lookup yields CDR1 SNHLY and CDR2 FYNNEI. CDR3 length: 19 amino acids. This CDR3 is CASSTPTGGSSGFQETQYF. The CDR3 DNA is TGTGCCAGCAGTACACCGACGGGCGGGTCTAGCGGGTTCCAAGAGACCCAGTACTTC.